One and the same sample provided the 10 T cell receptor beta chains below, sequenced in a study of PD-L1 blockade in urothelial cancer. Specified time point: peripheral blood 6 weeks after treatment start. Method: immunoSEQ multiplex PCR; TCRdb's copy keeps in-frame clones and lacks some. The sample records fewer than 90,000 clones, less than 95% being singletons. Sample: PBMCs, taken around atezolizumab (anti-PD-L1) treatment. These receptors came from a woman aged 80 or over with urothelial cancer.

This clone was counted a few times. This chain uses TRBV5-4 with TRBJ2-2, with 8 bases fitting TRBD2. J was trimmed by 6 bases and V by 0 bases; bases with no gene match: 4. Germline V CDR1 and CDR2: SGHNT, YYREEE (reference sequence). CDR3 length: 15 amino acids. The CDR3 sequence: CASSLEREWAGELFF. CDR3 nucleotides: TGTGCCAGCAGCTTGGAGCGGGAGTGGGCCGGGGAGCTGTTTTTT.

V and J are TRBV5-8 and TRBJ1-2; D is possibly TRBD1 (6 bases). Trimming removed 2 bases from V and 3 bases from J, with 11 bases in between. Germline V lookup: CDR1 SGHTS, CDR2 YDEGEE. The length of the CDR3 is 14 residues. The CDR3 spells CASSLQGADYGYTF. For the CDR3, the DNA is TGTGCCAGCAGCTTACAGGGTGCCGACTATGGCTACACCTTC.

The chain combines TRBV19 with TRBJ2-3; D may be TRBD2 (6 bases). The germline V and J ends were trimmed by 5 bases and 5 bases, with 8 bases remaining between them. Germline values: CDR1 LNHDA, CDR2 SQIVND (reference sequence). This CDR3 has 12 amino acids. The CDR3 nucleotides read TGTGCCAGTAGTCTCGGGGGAGATACGCAGTATTTT. Translated, it gives CASSLGGDTQYF.

The rearrangement uses TRBV5-4 and TRBJ1-4, with 7 bases matching TRBD1. The germline CDR1 and CDR2 sequences are SGHNT and YYREEE (reference sequence). The J segment lost 10 bases and the V segment lost 3 bases, leaving 12 bases of the junction unmatched. This CDR3 is 15 amino acids long. CDR3 DNA sequence: TGTGCCAGCAGCTCGAAGGGGGCGCCTACAGGAAAACTGTTTTTT. This gives the protein CASSSKGAPTGKLFF. Full variable domain (rest looked up from reference TRBV5-4 and TRBJ1-4): ETGVTQSPTHLIKTRGQQVTLRCSSQSGHNTVSWYQQALGQGPQFIFQYYREEENGRGNFPPRFSGLQFPNYSSELNVNALELDDSALYLCASSSKGAPTGKLFFGSGTQLSVL.

The chain is built from TRBV27 and TRBJ2-1; unclear D gene. This CDR3 has 15 residues. Per germline, CDR1 MNHEY and CDR2 SMNVEV (reference sequence). V was cut by 5 bases and J by 4 bases, with 15 bases left in between. DNA of the CDR3: TGTGCCAGCAGTCCCCAGTCTAGTAGGTACAATGAGCAGTTCTTC. Encoded protein: CASSPQSSRYNEQFF.

The chain couples TRBV9 to TRBJ2-6; D is possibly TRBD1 (6 bases). Germline CDR1 SGDLS, CDR2 YYNGEE. CDR3 length: 20 residues. The germline V and J ends were trimmed by 0 bases and 0 bases, with 19 bases remaining between them. The CDR3 sequence: CASSVAIQTGSISGANVLTF. The CDR3 DNA follows: TGTGCCAGCAGCGTAGCTATTCAAACAGGGTCGATCTCTGGGGCCAACGTCCTGACTTTC. Looking up the rest from reference TRBV9 and TRBJ2-6 gives the full variable domain: DSGVTQTPKHLITATGQRVTLRCSPRSGDLSVYWYQQSLDQGLQFLIQYYNGEERAKGNILERFSAQQFPDLHSELNLSSLELGDSALYFCASSVAIQTGSISGANVLTFGAGSRLTVL.

The table lists this clone with a count of one. The rearrangement uses TRBV5-4 and TRBJ1-2, with 8 bases fitting TRBD1. Germline values: CDR1 SGHNT, CDR2 YYREEE (reference sequence). The CDR3 loop spans 15 amino acids. Unmatched junction bases numbered 11, after V lost 3 bases and J lost 7 bases. The CDR3 coding sequence is TGTGCCAGCAGCTCCTTACAGGGGGTAAATGTTGGCTACACCTTC. Protein product: CASSSLQGVNVGYTF.

Here the CDR3 DNA reads TGTGCCAGCAGGCCTCTCAGGACAGGGGGTACTGAAGCTTTCTTT. Its translation: CASRPLRTGGTEAFF. The rearrangement joins TRBV2 to TRBJ1-1, with 10 bases that match TRBD1. The CDR3 totals 15 residues. CDR1 SNHLY and CDR2 FYNNEI come from the germline V gene. Losses at the gene ends were 6 bases for V and 5 bases for J; bases not matched to a gene: 9.

This chain connects TRBV7-9 to TRBJ2-5, with TRBD2 matching over 12 bases. The CDR3 consists of 14 residues. V dropped 5 bases and J dropped 4; count of bases not matched to a gene: 2. Per the germline V gene, CDR1 is SEHNR and CDR2 is FQNEAQ (reference sequence). CDR3 sequence (DNA): TGTGCCAGCAGCCAGACTAGCGGGGGAGAGACCCAGTACTTC. Translated, it gives CASSQTSGGETQYF.

This clone was seen only once. J is TRBJ2-7 and V is TRBV28; D gene uncertain. This CDR3 spans 13 amino acids. Deletions cut 3 bases from V and 7 bases from J, with 13 bases between. The germline gives CDR1 MDHEN, CDR2 SYDVKM. The CDR3 here is CASSFFAPQEQYF. In DNA, the CDR3 is TGTGCCAGCAGTTTTTTCGCCCCCCAGGAGCAGTACTTC.